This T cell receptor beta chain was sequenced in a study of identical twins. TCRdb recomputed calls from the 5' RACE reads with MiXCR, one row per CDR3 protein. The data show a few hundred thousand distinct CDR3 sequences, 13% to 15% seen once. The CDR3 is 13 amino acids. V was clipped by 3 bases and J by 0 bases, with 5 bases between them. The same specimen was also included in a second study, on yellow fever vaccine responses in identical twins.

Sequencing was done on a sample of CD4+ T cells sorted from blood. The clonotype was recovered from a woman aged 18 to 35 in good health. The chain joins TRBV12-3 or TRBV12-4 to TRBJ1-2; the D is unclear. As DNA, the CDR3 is TGTGCCAGCAGTTTTGCGCCTAACTATGGCTACACCTTC. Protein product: CASSFAPNYGYTF.